The entry below describes one T cell receptor (beta chain). This PCR relied on a set of 60 Vbeta primers and 13 Jbeta primers. The table came from immunoSEQ multiplex PCR; TCRdb's copy has only in-frame clones and leaves some out. The sample yields approximately 130,000 clones, 65% to 80% seen once. Germline CDR1 GTSNPN, CDR2 SVGIG (reference sequence). CDR3 length equals 13 residues. This record belongs to a study of cytomegalovirus exposure and HLA in healthy donors. Study details: From HLA-typed donors, an early data release held roughly 80 million unique TCRs.

The receptor was derived from a woman in her thirties or forties in good health and CMV-seronegative. The chain is built from TRBV30 and TRBJ2-5, with a weak D call TRBD2 (5 bases). TRBJ2-7 explains the end of the DNA better; the J call may be wrong. Sequences were obtained from PBMCs. CDR3 in DNA: TGTGCCTGGAAGCCGGGGTTCGGGTACGAGCAGTACTTC. This sequence encodes CAWKPGFGYEQYF.